A selection of T cell receptor beta chains follows, all from one sample in a study of blood T cell repertoires in COVID-19. Profiling relied on immunoSEQ multiplex PCR, and the TCRdb table lists in-frame clones only, not all of them. The top ten hold less than 3.5% of the sample, which has 300,000 or so clones, roughly 89% seen once. Sequenced sample: PBMCs or T cells enriched from blood (not recorded which). All receptors come from a woman aged 50 to 60 who had been exposed to COVID-19. Each CDR3 is given with its conserved first and last residue. The D gene is left open where the match is weak. Clone size is not always given. Where it is, it says once, few, many or a class for expanded clones.

j_call v_call clone_size d_call cdr3_nt cdr3_aa
TRBJ2-7 TRBV5-1 . TRBD1 TGCGCCAGCAGGCCCAATCGGGACAGCCCCTACGAGCAGTACTTC CASRPNRDSPYEQYF
TRBJ1-2 TRBV19 once TRBD1 TGTGCCAGTAGTATTCTTTTCCTATCACAGGGGAACTATGGCTACACCTTC CASSILFLSQGNYGYTF
TRBJ2-1 TRBV7-2 once TRBD2 TGTGCCAGCAGCTTAGAGGGGACTAGCGGGGGGAACAATGAGCAGTTCTTC CASSLEGTSGGNNEQFF
TRBJ2-7 TRBV28 . . TGTGCCAGCAGTACTACTGCCTCCTACGAGCAGTACTTC CASSTTASYEQYF
TRBJ2-5 TRBV5-5 . . TGTGCCAGCAGCTTTTGGGCATCCCGAGAGACCCAGTACTTC CASSFWASRETQYF
TRBJ2-1 TRBV19 . TRBD1 TGTGCCAGTAGTTGGACAGGGCGGAATGAGCAGTTCTTC CASSWTGRNEQFF
TRBJ2-1 TRBV19 . TRBD2 TGTGCCAGTAGTATGGGGAGGGCGGGGGCCTACAATGAGCAGTTCTTC CASSMGRAGAYNEQFF
TRBJ1-5 TRBV15 . TRBD1 TGTGCCACCAGCAGAGATTATCAGGGGGATCAGCCCCAGCATTTT CATSRDYQGDQPQHF
TRBJ2-7 TRBV15 . . TGTGCCACCAGCAGAGTAGACAGCATCTACGAGCAGTACTTC CATSRVDSIYEQYF
TRBJ2-3 TRBV27 . . TGTGCCAGCAGTTTATATATAATGGGGGGGGGCGCAGATACGCAGTATTTT CASSLYIMGGGADTQYF
TRBJ2-2 TRBV7-2 . . TGTGCCAGCAGCCCGGAGGTCGATGTAACCGGGGAGCTGTTTTTT CASSPEVDVTGELFF